What follows are 18 T cell receptor beta chains derived from one specimen sequenced in a study of T cell changes during pregnancy in multiple sclerosis. The table came from immunoSEQ multiplex PCR; TCRdb's copy has only in-frame clones and leaves some out. Among around 68,000 clones listed, 90% to 95% were seen once. The sequencing here drew on peripheral blood, taken after pregnancy. The receptors were gathered from a female donor in good health, enrolled as a control in a pregnancy study.

In its sample, this clone was seen a few times. This sequence joins TRBV19 and TRBJ2-7; 9 bases match TRBD1. The CDR3 totals 16 residues. Germline V CDR1 and CDR2: LNHDA, SQIVND (reference sequence). V lost 2 bases to trimming and J lost 0 bases; unmatched junction nucleotides: 5. CDR3 region: CASSIWGTGTSYEQYF. The CDR3 DNA reads as TGTGCCAGTAGTATATGGGGGACAGGGACCTCCTACGAGCAGTACTTC.

The V and J genes are TRBV5-6 and TRBJ2-7; 7 bases map to TRBD1. CDR1 is SGHDT, CDR2 YYEEEE, per germline. The CDR3 has 12 residues. Losses at the gene ends were 4 bases for V and 5 bases for J; bases not matched to a gene: 3. The CDR3 protein is CASSDDRDEQYF. Here the CDR3 DNA reads TGTGCCAGCAGCGACGACAGGGACGAGCAGTACTTC.

The V and J genes are TRBV19 and TRBJ1-5; a weak D match, TRBD1 (5 bases). CDR3 length: 14 residues. V was pared by 3 bases and J by 4 bases, with 10 bases between. Germline V gene sequence: CDR1 LNHDA, CDR2 SQIVND (reference sequence). As DNA, the CDR3 is TGTGCCAGTAGTATCGACAGAAAAAATCAGCCCCAGCATTTT. It codes for CASSIDRKNQPQHF.

This clone was observed once. This sequence joins TRBV9 and TRBJ2-5, with 8 bases identical to TRBD2. The ends lost 4 bases at V and 5 bases at J; junction bases unmatched: 10. There are 15 residues in the CDR3. Germline CDR1 SGDLS, CDR2 YYNGEE. In DNA, the CDR3 is TGTGCCAGCAGCCGAGGGTCGGGGGGGCCGGAGACCCAGTACTTC. The encoded protein is CASSRGSGGPETQYF.

V gene TRBV7-8 combines with J gene TRBJ2-1, with 7 bases matching TRBD2. The trim removed 1 base at V and 0 bases at J, leaving 3 bases unmatched. CDR1 SGHVS and CDR2 FQNEAQ come from the germline V gene. The CDR3 is 16 amino acids. CDR3 loop: CASSLEGGSSYNEQFF. In DNA form, the CDR3 reads TGTGCCAGCAGCTTAGAGGGCGGGAGCTCCTACAATGAGCAGTTCTTC.

This chain joins TRBV5-1 and TRBJ1-1; D perhaps matches TRBD1 (6 bases). With 4 bases removed from V and 3 bases from J, the gap between germline ends came to 16 bases. CDR3 length: 15 amino acids. In germline, CDR1 is SGHRS, CDR2 YFSETQ. The CDR3 region has the DNA TGCGCCAGCAGCGCGGGGTGGGGGGGCCACACTGAAGCTTTCTTT. Residues: CASSAGWGGHTEAFF.

The gene calls are TRBV5-6 and TRBJ2-2; no clear D gene. Germline V gives CDR1 SGHDT, CDR2 YYEEEE. Trimming stripped 3 bases from V and 1 base from J, with 10 bases between. This CDR3 has 15 residues. The CDR3 reads CASSSKLKNTGELFF. In nucleotides, the CDR3 is TGTGCCAGCAGCTCGAAACTAAAGAACACCGGGGAGCTGTTTTTT.

The chain joins TRBV7-8 to TRBJ2-3; 9 bases fit TRBD2. The CDR3 has 14 residues. The trim removed 4 bases at V and 4 bases at J, leaving 3 bases unmatched. From germline, CDR1 is SGHVS and CDR2 FQNEAQ. CDR3 nucleotides: TGTGCCAGCAGCTCCGGGACTAGCCCAGATACGCAGTATTTT. Translated, it gives CASSSGTSPDTQYF.

The chain joins TRBV27 to TRBJ2-7; 8 nucleotides align to TRBD1. The trim removed 7 bases at V and 0 bases at J, leaving 11 bases unmatched. The CDR3 is 16 amino acids. The V gene's germline CDR1 is MNHEY and CDR2 SMNVEV (reference sequence). CDR3 protein: CASNSRTGLSSYEQYF. The CDR3 coding sequence is TGTGCCAGCAATTCTCGGACAGGGCTGAGCTCCTACGAGCAGTACTTC.

The sample holds one count of this clone. The chain carries TRBV7-2 and TRBJ2-7; TRBD2 agrees at 8 bases. This CDR3 spans 15 amino acids. V gave up 2 bases and J gave up 3 bases; unmatched junction bases: 6. CDR1 is SGHTA, CDR2 FQGNSA, per germline. CDR3 amino acids: CASSLSREGNYEQYF. The CDR3 DNA is TGTGCCAGCAGCTTATCCCGGGAGGGAAACTACGAGCAGTACTTC.

This CDR3 is CASSPTMAGKIYNSPLHF. The CDR3 nucleotides are TGTGCCAGCAGCCCGACGATGGCAGGGAAAATCTATAATTCACCCCTCCACTTT. This sequence joins TRBV9 and TRBJ1-6, with D possibly TRBD1 on 5 matching bases. CDR1 is SGDLS and CDR2 is YYNGEE in the germline V gene. The V end was cut by 4 bases, the J end by 3 bases, with 20 bases between. This CDR3 is built from 18 residues.

V and J are TRBV5-1 and TRBJ1-1; tentative D call: TRBD1 (5 bases). The CDR3 length is 14 residues. Germline V gives CDR1 SGHRS, CDR2 YFSETQ. The V and J ends lost 0 bases and 1 base respectively, with 7 bases between them. The CDR3, as DNA: TGCGCCAGCAGCTTGGTTCAGGGGAACACTGAAGCTTTCTTT. This sequence encodes CASSLVQGNTEAFF.

This clone was counted once. This sequence joins TRBV5-1 and TRBJ2-1; D is perhaps TRBD2 (6 bases). The V gene lost 2 bases and the J gene lost 4 bases, with 13 bases spanning the gap. This CDR3 is built from 15 residues. Germline CDR1 reads SGHRS; CDR2 reads YFSETQ. The CDR3 region is CASSLRAGSYNEQFF. The CDR3 DNA reads TGCGCCAGCAGCTTACGAGCGGGTTCTTACAATGAGCAGTTCTTC.

The CDR3 protein is CASSLGNRANSPLHF. CDR3 nucleotides: TGTGCCAGCAGCTTAGGTAACAGGGCGAATTCACCCCTCCACTTT. The rearrangement links TRBV7-9 to TRBJ1-6, with D perhaps TRBD1 (6 bases). The CDR3 contains 15 residues. The germline gives CDR1 SEHNR, CDR2 FQNEAQ (reference sequence). Trimming stripped 1 base from V and 7 bases from J, with 11 bases between.

This rearrangement joins TRBV14 to TRBJ2-5, with 7 bases lining up with TRBD2. Germline loops: CDR1 SGHDN, CDR2 FVKESK. The trim removed 1 base at V and 7 bases at J, leaving 6 bases unmatched. The CDR3 consists of 14 residues. CDR3 coding DNA: TGTGCCAGCAGCCAAGGTCTAGCGGTCGGGACCCAGTACTTC. Protein product: CASSQGLAVGTQYF.

J is TRBJ2-1 and V is TRBV27; 7 nucleotides match TRBD2. CDR3 length: 13 residues. J was trimmed by 5 bases and V by 6 bases; bases with no gene match: 4. CDR1 and CDR2 (germline): MNHEY, SMNVEV (reference sequence). CDR3: CASRAGSHNEQFF. The CDR3 nucleotides read TGTGCCAGCAGAGCGGGGTCCCACAATGAGCAGTTCTTC.

The rearrangement links TRBV5-4 to TRBJ2-3; maybe TRBD2 (7 bases). The CDR3 has 14 residues. Trimming pared 7 bases from V and 5 bases from J, leaving 17 bases between. The germline V gene encodes CDR1 SGHNT and CDR2 YYREEE (reference sequence). In nucleotides, the CDR3 is TGTGCCAGCCAATCGTCGGGGGGCCAAGATACGCAGTATTTT. Translation gives CASQSSGGQDTQYF.

The chain couples TRBV29-1 to TRBJ1-2; TRBD1 agrees at 7 bases. Losses at the gene ends were 3 bases for V and 4 bases for J; bases not matched to a gene: 5. CDR1 and CDR2 from the germline V gene are SQVTM and ANQGSEA. The length of the CDR3 is 13 residues. CDR3 coding DNA: TGCAGCGTTGAGGGACAGACCAGCTATGGCTACACCTTC. This encodes CSVEGQTSYGYTF.